This TCR beta chain was found in a study of T cell responses to AZD1222 COVID-19 vaccine. For the study at large: Samples with a second dose at about 4 or about 12 weeks were pooled together. General study findings and limits: Most donors were white British, females outnumbered males, and clonal diversity was possibly underestimated. Spike-wide coverage was observed for vaccine-associated CD4 TCRs, with dominant responses at 160-218 and 743-854.

Repertoires were generated with immunoSEQ multiplex PCR, while TCRdb's copy carries only in-frame clones and drops some. This sample has some 130,000 clones, with 85% to 95% found just once. To note about this clone: Its antigen is still unknown.

CDR3 length: 12 amino acids. V lost 5 bases and J 5 bases, leaving 9 bases between the germline ends. Per germline, CDR1 SGHVS and CDR2 FNYEAQ. The source was peripheral blood, collected on day 0 of AZD1222 vaccination. V and J are TRBV7-6 and TRBJ1-2; D possibly corresponds to TRBD1 (6 bases). The clonotype originates from an adult in good health. The CDR3 here is CASSPQGYGYTF. The CDR3 DNA reads as TGTGCCAGCAGCCCTCAGGGGTATGGCTACACCTTC.